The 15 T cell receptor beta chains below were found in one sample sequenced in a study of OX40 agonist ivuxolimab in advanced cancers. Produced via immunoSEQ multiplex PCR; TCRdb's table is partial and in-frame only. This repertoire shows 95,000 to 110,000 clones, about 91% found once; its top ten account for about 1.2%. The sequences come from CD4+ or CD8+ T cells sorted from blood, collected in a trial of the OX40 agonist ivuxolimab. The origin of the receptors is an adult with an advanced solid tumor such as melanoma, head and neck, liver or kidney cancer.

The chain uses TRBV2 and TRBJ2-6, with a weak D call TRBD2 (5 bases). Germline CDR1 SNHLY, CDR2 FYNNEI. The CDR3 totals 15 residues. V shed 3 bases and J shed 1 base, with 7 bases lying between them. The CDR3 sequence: CASSDAGSGANVLTF. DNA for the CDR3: TGTGCCAGCAGTGACGCGGGTTCTGGGGCCAACGTCCTGACTTTC.

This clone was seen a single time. CDR3: CASSLTGTGPYEQYF. In nucleotides, the CDR3 is TGTGCCAGCAGCCTGACCGGGACAGGTCCCTACGAGCAGTACTTC. The chain carries TRBV11-2 and TRBJ2-7; 8 bases line up with TRBD1. Germline values: CDR1 SGHAT, CDR2 FQNNGV. The CDR3 runs to 15 residues. Trimming at V came to 5 bases and at J to 2 bases, leaving 8 bases not matched to a gene.

This CDR3 is CASSPTSLYEQYF. The CDR3 DNA follows: TGTGCCAGCAGCCCTACCTCACTGTACGAGCAGTACTTC. The V and J genes are TRBV7-9 and TRBJ2-7; D uncertain. Germline loops: CDR1 SEHNR, CDR2 FQNEAQ (reference sequence). CDR3 length: 13 amino acids. With 5 bases removed from V and 4 bases from J, the gap between germline ends came to 12 bases.

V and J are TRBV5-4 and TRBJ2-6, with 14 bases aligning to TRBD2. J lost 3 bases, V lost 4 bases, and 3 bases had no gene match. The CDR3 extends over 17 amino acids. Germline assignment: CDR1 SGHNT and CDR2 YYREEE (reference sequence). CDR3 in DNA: TGTGCCAGCAGCCTGGGACTAGCGGGAGATGGGGCCAACGTCCTGACTTTC. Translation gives CASSLGLAGDGANVLTF.

DNA of the CDR3: TGTGTTCTTCCGAACAATCAGCCCCAGCATTTT. Translating gives CVLPNNQPQHF. The chain employs TRBV7-3 and TRBJ1-5; D gene ambiguous. This CDR3 has 11 amino acids. Germline V gene lookup returns CDR1 SGHTA and CDR2 FQGTGA. The entire variable domain, with the rest obtained from reference TRBV7-3 and TRBJ1-5, is as follows: GAGVSQTPSNKVTEKGKYVELRCDPISGHTALYWYRQSLGQGPEFLIYFQGTGAADDSGLPNDRFFAVRPEGSVSTLKIQRTERGDSAVYLCVLPNNQPQHFGDGTRLSIL.

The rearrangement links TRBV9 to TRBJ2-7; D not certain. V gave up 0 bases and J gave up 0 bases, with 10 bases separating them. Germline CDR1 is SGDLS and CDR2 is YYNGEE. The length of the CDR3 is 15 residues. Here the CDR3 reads CASSVAPEISYEQYF. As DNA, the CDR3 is TGTGCCAGCAGCGTAGCCCCGGAAATCTCCTACGAGCAGTACTTC.

The CDR3 sequence: CASSDFGTGFTGELFF. CDR3 nucleotides: TGCGCCAGCAGTGATTTTGGGACAGGGTTCACCGGGGAGCTGTTTTTT. The chain is built from TRBV10-1 and TRBJ2-2, with 9 bases aligning to TRBD1. Germline-derived CDR1 and CDR2 are WNHNN and SYGVQD (reference sequence). V lost 3 bases, J lost 4 bases, and 6 bases stayed unmatched. This CDR3 is 16 amino acids long.

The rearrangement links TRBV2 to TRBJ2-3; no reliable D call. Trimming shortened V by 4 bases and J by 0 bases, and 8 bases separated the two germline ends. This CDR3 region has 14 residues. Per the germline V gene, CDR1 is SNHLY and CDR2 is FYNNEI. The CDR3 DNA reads TGTGCCAGCAGTGTTCGGACGAGCACAGATACGCAGTATTTT. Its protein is CASSVRTSTDTQYF.

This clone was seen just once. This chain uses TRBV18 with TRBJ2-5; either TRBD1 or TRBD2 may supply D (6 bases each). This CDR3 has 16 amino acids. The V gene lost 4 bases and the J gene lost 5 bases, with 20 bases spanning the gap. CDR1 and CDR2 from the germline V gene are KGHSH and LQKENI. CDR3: CASSLPTRGARETQYF. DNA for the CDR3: TGTGCCAGCTCACTCCCAACAAGGGGGGCGCGGGAGACCCAGTACTTC.

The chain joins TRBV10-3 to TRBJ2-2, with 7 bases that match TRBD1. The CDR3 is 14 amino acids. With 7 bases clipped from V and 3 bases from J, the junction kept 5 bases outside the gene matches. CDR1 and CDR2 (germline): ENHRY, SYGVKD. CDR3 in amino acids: CAIMPGQYTGELFF. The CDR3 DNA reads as TGTGCCATCATGCCGGGACAGTACACCGGGGAGCTGTTTTTT.

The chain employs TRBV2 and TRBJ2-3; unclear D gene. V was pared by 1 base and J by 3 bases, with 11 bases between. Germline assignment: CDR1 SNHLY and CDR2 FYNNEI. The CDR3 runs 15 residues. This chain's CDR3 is CASSEGQVETDTQYF. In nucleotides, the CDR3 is TGTGCCAGCAGTGAAGGGCAGGTGGAAACAGATACGCAGTATTTT.

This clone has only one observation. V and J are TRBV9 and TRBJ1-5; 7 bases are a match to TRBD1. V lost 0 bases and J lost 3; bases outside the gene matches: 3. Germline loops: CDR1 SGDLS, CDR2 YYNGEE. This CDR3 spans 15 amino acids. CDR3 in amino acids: CASSVGGQPNQPQHF. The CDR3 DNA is TGTGCCAGCAGCGTAGGGGGACAGCCCAATCAGCCCCAGCATTTT.

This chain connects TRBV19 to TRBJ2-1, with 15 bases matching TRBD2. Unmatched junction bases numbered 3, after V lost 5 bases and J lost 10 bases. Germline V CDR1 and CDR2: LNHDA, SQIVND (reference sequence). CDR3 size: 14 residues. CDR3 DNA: TGTGCCAGTAGTCCGGGACTAGCGGGAGGCGAGCAGTTCTTC. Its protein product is CASSPGLAGGEQFF.

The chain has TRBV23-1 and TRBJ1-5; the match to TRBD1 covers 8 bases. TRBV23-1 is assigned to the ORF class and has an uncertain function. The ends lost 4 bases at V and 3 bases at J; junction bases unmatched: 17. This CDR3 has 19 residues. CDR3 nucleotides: TGCGCCAGCAGTCCCCAAAAGGAGTTGGGACAGGAGGTCAATCAGCCCCAGCATTTT. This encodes CASSPQKELGQEVNQPQHF.

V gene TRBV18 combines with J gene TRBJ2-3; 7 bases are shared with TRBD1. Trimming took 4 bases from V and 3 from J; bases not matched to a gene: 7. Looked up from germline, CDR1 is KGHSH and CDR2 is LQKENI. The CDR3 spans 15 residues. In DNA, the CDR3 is TGTGCCAGCTCACAGAGACAGGGTGGGACAGATACGCAGTATTTT. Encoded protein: CASSQRQGGTDTQYF.